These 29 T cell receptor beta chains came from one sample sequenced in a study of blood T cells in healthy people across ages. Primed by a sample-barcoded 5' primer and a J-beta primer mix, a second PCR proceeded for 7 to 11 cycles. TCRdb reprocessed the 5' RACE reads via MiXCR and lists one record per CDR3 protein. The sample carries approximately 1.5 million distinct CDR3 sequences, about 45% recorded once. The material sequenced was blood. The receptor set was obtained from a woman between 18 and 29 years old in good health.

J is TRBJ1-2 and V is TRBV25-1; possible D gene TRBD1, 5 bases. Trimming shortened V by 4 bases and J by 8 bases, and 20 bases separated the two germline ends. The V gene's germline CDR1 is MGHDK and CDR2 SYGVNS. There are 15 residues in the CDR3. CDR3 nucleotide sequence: TGTGCCAGCAGTGGATTTGGGGGTCGGATACACGGCTACACCTTC. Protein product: CASSGFGGRIHGYTF.

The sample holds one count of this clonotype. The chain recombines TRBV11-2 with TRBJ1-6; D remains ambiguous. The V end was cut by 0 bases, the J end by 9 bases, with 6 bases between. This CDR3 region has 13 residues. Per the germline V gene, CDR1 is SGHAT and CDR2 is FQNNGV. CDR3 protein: CASSLDIGSPLHF. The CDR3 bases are TGTGCCAGCAGCTTAGATATTGGTTCACCCCTCCACTTT.

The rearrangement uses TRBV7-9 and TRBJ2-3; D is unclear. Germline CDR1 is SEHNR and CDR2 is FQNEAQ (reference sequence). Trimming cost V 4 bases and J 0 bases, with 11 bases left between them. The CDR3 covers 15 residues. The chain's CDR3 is CASSSTAKSTDTQYF. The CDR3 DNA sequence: TGTGCCAGCAGCTCGACGGCAAAGAGCACAGATACGCAGTATTTT.

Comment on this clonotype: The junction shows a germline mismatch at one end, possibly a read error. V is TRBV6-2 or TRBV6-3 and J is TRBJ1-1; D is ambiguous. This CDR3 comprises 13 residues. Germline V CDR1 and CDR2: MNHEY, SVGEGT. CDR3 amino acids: CASNLLAGTGAFF. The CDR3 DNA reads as TGTGCCAGCAACCTTCTGGCGGGCACTGGAGCTTTCTTT.

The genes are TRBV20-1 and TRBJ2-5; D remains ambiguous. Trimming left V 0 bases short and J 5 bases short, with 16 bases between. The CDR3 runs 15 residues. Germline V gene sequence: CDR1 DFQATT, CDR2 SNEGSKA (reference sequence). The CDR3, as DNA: TGCAGTGCTAGAGATAGAACTTCTAGTAGGGAGACCCAGTACTTC. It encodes CSARDRTSSRETQYF.

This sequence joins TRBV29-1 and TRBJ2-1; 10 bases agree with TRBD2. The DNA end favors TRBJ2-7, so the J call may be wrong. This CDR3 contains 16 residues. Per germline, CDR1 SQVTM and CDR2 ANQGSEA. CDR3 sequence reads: CSVEGASGGHYNEQYF. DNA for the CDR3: TGCAGCGTTGAAGGGGCTAGCGGGGGACACTACAATGAGCAGTACTTC.

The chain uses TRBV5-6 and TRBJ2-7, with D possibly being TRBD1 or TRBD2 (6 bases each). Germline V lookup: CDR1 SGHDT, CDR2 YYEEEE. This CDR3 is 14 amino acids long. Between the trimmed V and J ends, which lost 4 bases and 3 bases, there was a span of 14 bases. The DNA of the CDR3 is TGTGCCAGCAGCGGAGGGGGACTTTTCTACGAGCAGTACTTC. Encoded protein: CASSGGGLFYEQYF.

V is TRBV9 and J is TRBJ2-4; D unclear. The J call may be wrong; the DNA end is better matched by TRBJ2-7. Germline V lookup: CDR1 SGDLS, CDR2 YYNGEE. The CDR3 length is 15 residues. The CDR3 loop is CASSGGVGKSYEQYF. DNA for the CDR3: TGTGCCAGCAGCGGCGGAGTGGGGAAGTCCTACGAGCAGTACTTC.

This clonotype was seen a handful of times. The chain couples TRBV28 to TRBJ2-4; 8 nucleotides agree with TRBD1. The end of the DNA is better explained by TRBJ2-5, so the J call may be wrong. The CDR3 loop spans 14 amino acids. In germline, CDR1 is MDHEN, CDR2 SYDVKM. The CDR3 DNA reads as TGTGCCAGCTGGGACAGGAACCGGGGGGAGACCCAGTACTTC. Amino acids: CASWDRNRGETQYF.

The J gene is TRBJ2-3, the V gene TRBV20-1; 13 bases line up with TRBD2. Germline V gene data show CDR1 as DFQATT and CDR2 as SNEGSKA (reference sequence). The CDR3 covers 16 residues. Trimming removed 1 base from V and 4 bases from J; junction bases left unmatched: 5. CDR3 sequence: CSARGLAGGPSDTQYF. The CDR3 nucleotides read TGCAGTGCTAGAGGACTAGCGGGGGGCCCGTCAGATACGCAGTATTTT.

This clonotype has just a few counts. The CDR3 reads CASSLGVNSNQPQHF. For the CDR3, the DNA is TGTGCCAGCAGCTTAGGGGTAAATAGCAATCAGCCCCAGCATTTT. The rearrangement uses TRBV7-2 and TRBJ1-5; unclear D gene. Per the germline V gene, CDR1 is SGHTA and CDR2 is FQGNSA. Trimming took 1 base from V and 0 from J, leaving 7 bases between them. The CDR3 extends over 15 amino acids.

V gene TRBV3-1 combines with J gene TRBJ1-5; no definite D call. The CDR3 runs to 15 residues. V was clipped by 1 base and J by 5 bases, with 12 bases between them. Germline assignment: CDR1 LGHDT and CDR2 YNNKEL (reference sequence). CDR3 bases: TGTGCCAGCAGCCAAGGAATGCAGGCTTATCAGCCCCAGCATTTT. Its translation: CASSQGMQAYQPQHF. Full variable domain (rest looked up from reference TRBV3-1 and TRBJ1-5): DTAVSQTPKYLVTQMGNDKSIKCEQNLGHDTMYWYKQDSKKFLKIMFSYNNKELIINETVPNRFSPKSPDKAHLNLHINSLELGDSAVYFCASSQGMQAYQPQHFGDGTRLSIL.

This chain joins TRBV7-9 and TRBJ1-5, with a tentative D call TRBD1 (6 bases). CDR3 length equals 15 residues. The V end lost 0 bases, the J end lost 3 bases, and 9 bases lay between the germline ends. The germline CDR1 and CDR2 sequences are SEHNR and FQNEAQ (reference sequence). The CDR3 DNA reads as TGTGCCAGCAGCTTAGCGACAGGTAACAATCAGCCCCAGCATTTT. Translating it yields CASSLATGNNQPQHF.

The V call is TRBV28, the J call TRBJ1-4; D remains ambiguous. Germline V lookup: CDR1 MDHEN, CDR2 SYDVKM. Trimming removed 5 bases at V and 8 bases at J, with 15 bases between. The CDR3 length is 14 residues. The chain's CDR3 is CASSVGPIEEKLFF. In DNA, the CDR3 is TGTGCCAGCAGTGTGGGCCCTATCGAAGAAAAACTGTTTTTT. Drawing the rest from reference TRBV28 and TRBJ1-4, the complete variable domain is DVKVTQSSRYLVKRTGEKVFLECVQDMDHENMFWYRQDPGLGLRLIYFSYDVKMKEKGDIPEGYSVSREKKERFSLILESASTNQTSMYLCASSVGPIEEKLFFGSGTQLSVL.

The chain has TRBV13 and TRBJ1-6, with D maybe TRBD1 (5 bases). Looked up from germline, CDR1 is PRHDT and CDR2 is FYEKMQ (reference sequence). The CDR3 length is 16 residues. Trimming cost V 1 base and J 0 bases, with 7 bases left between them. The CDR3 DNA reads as TGTGCCAGCAGCTTAGCGGGGGGCTCCTATAATTCACCCCTCCACTTT. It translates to CASSLAGGSYNSPLHF. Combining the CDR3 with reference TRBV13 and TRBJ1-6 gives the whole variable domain AAGVIQSPRHLIKEKRETATLKCYPIPRHDTVYWYQQGPGQDPQFLISFYEKMQSDKGSIPDRFSAQQFSDYHSELNMSSLELGDSALYFCASSLAGGSYNSPLHFGNGTRLTVT.

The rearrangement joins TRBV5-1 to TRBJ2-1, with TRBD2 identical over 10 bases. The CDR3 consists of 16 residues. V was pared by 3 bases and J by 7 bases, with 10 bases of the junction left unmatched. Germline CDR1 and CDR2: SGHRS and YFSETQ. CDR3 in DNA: TGCGCCAGCAGCTACCAAACTAGCGGGATAACAAATGAGCAGTTCTTC. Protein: CASSYQTSGITNEQFF.

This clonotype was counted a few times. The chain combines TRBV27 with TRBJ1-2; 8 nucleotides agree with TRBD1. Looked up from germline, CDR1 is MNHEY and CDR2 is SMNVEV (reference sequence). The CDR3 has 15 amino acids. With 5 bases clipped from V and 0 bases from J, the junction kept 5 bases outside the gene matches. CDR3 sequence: CASSPRTGPNYGYTF. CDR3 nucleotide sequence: TGTGCCAGCAGTCCAAGGACAGGGCCTAACTATGGCTACACCTTC.

The CDR3 DNA follows: TGTGCCAGCAGCCTGACTGACCGAACTGAAGCTTTCTTT. Translation gives CASSLTDRTEAFF. The V and J genes are TRBV3-1 and TRBJ1-1; D gene uncertain. Germline V gene sequence: CDR1 LGHDT, CDR2 YNNKEL (reference sequence). The CDR3 extends over 13 amino acids. Trimming removed 4 bases from V and 5 bases from J, with 11 bases in between.

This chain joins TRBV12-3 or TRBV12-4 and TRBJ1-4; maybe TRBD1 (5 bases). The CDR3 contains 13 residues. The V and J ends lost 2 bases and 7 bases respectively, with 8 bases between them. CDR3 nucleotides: TGTGCCAGCAGTTTATGGGGGGGTGAAAAACTGTTTTTT. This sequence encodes CASSLWGGEKLFF.

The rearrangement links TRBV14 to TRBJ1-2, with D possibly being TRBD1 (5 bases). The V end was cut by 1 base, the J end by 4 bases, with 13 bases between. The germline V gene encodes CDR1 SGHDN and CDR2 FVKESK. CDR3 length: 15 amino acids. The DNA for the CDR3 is TGTGCCAGCAGCCAAGGGAGGGGACCCGTCTATGGCTACACCTTC. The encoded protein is CASSQGRGPVYGYTF.

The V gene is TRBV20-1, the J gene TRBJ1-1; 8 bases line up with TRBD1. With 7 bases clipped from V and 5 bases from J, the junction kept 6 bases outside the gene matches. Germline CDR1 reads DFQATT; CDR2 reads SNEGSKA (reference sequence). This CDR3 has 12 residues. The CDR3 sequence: CSDQGAGTEAFF. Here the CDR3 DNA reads TGCAGTGACCAGGGGGCCGGGACTGAAGCTTTCTTT.

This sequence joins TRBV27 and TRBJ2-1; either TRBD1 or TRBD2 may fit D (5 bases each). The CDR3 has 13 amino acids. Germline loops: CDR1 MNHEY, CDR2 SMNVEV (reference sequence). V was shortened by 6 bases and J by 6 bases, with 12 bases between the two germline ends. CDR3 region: CASRTGTGNEQFF. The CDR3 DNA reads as TGTGCCAGCAGAACCGGGACGGGCAATGAGCAGTTCTTC.

The DNA for the CDR3 is TGCGCCAGCAGCCCCCAAATAGCGGATACCTACGAGCAGTACTTC. Protein sequence: CASSPQIADTYEQYF. The chain has TRBV5-1 and TRBJ2-7, with a weak D call TRBD2 (6 bases). CDR3 length: 15 amino acids. Germline values: CDR1 SGHRS, CDR2 YFSETQ. V gave up 4 bases and J gave up 2 bases, with 16 bases separating them.

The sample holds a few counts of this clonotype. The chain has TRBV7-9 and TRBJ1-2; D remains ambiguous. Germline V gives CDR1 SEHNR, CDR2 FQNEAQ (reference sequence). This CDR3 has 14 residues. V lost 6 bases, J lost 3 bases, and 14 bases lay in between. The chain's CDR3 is CASSHGTGDYGYTF. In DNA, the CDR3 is TGTGCCAGCAGTCACGGCACTGGGGACTATGGCTACACCTTC.

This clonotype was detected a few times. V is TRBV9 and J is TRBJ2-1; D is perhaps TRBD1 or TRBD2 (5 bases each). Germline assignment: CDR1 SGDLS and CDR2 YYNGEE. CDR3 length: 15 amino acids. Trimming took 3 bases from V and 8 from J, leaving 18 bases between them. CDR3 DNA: TGTGCCAGCAGCGAGAGGGGTGGGAGAGGTCATGAGCAGTTCTTC. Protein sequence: CASSERGGRGHEQFF. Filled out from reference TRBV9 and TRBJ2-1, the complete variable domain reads DSGVTQTPKHLITATGQRVTLRCSPRSGDLSVYWYQQSLDQGLQFLIQYYNGEERAKGNILERFSAQQFPDLHSELNLSSLELGDSALYFCASSERGGRGHEQFFGPGTRLTVL.

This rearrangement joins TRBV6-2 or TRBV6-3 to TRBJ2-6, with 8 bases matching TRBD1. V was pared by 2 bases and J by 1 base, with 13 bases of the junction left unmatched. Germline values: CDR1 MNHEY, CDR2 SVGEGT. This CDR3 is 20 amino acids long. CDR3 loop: CASSYVGDNRGFSGANVLTF. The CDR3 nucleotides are TGTGCCAGCAGTTACGTAGGAGATAACAGGGGGTTTTCTGGGGCCAACGTCCTGACTTTC.

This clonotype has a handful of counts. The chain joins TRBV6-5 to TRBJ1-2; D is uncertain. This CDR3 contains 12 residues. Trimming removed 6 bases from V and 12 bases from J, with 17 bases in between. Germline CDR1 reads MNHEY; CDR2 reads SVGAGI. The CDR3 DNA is TGTGCCAGCAGAGCACTGAATATGGTGGACACCTTC. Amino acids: CASRALNMVDTF.

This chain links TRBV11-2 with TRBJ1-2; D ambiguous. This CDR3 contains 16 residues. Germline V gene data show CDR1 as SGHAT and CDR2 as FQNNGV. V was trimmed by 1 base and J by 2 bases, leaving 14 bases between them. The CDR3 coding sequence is TGTGCCAGCAGCTTAGCGCCCCGGGTTGGAAACTATGGCTACACCTTC. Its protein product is CASSLAPRVGNYGYTF. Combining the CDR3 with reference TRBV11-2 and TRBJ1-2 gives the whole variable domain EAGVAQSPRYKIIEKRQSVAFWCNPISGHATLYWYQQILGQGPKLLIQFQNNGVVDDSQLPKDRFSAERLKGVDSTLKIQPAKLEDSAVYLCASSLAPRVGNYGYTFGSGTRLTVV.

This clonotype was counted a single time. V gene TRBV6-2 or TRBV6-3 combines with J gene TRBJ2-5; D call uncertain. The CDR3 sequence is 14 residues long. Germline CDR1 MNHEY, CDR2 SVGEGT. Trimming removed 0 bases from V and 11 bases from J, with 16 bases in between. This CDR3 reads CASSYSYRAYEQYF. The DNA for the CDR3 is TGTGCCAGCAGTTACTCATACAGAGCCTACGAACAGTACTTC.